One sample yielded the 15 T cell receptor beta chains listed below, sequenced in a study of blood T cell repertoires in COVID-19. Profiling relied on immunoSEQ multiplex PCR, and the TCRdb table lists in-frame clones only, not all of them. The sample includes over 400,000 clones, approximately 91% of them seen just once. Sequencing was carried out using PBMCs or T cells enriched from blood (not recorded which). Receptors were obtained from a woman aged 60-75 years who had recovered from COVID-19.

The chain joins TRBV3-1 (or the pseudogene TRBV3-2) to TRBJ1-2, with 11 positions matching TRBD1. CDR1 is LGHDT and CDR2 is YNNKEL in the germline V gene (reference sequence). J was trimmed by 7 bases and V by 3 bases; bases with no gene match: 4. The length of the CDR3 is 14 residues. CDR3 nucleotides: TGTGCCAGCAGCCATGGACAGGGGGCCGGTGGCTACACCTTC. It yields the protein CASSHGQGAGGYTF.

The CDR3 region has the DNA TGCGCCAGCAAGACAGGGTACGAGCAGTACGTC. This gives the protein CASKTGYEQYV. The genes are TRBV10-2 and TRBJ2-7; 7 bases line up with TRBD1. After removal of 7 bases from V and 4 bases from J, the junction contained 1 base not matched to a gene. The CDR3 has 11 residues. The germline V gene encodes CDR1 WSHSY and CDR2 SAAADI.

This clone appeared a single time. This chain links TRBV27 with TRBJ2-1; D is unclear. Trimming removed 5 bases from V and 13 bases from J, with 15 bases in between. Germline CDR1 reads MNHEY; CDR2 reads SMNVEV (reference sequence). The CDR3 spans 12 residues. The chain's CDR3 is CASSTVGRPQFF. CDR3 DNA: TGTGCCAGCAGTACGGTTGGCAGGCCTCAGTTCTTC.

The chain employs TRBV4-1 and TRBJ2-7; TRBD1 matches 9 bases. Trimming at V came to 4 bases and at J to 3 bases, leaving 10 bases not matched to a gene. The germline V gene has CDR1 MGHRA and CDR2 YSYEKL. The CDR3 extends over 16 amino acids. The CDR3 is CASSLGTGSGYYEQYV. In DNA, the CDR3 is TGCGCCAGCAGCCTGGGGACAGGGTCCGGGTACTACGAGCAGTACGTC.

V gene TRBV3-1 (or the pseudogene TRBV3-2) combines with J gene TRBJ1-1; D not resolved. The CDR3 has 13 residues. The V and J ends lost 5 bases and 4 bases respectively, with 11 bases between them. Germline V gene lookup returns CDR1 LGHDT and CDR2 YNNKEL (reference sequence). CDR3 region: CASSISGVTEAFF. The CDR3 DNA sequence: TGTGCCAGCAGCATCTCGGGAGTCACTGAAGCTTTCTTT.

This chain joins TRBV2 and TRBJ2-4, with a weak D call TRBD1 (6 bases). The V gene's germline CDR1 is SNHLY and CDR2 FYNNEI. This CDR3 is built from 12 residues. V was clipped by 4 bases and J by 7 bases, with 8 bases between them. CDR3: CASSGGPNIQYF. As DNA, the CDR3 is TGTGCCAGCAGTGGGGGGCCGAACATTCAGTACTTC.

The chain uses TRBV2 and TRBJ2-7, with D possibly matching TRBD1 (6 bases). Trimming stripped 7 bases from V and 3 bases from J, with 31 bases between. The germline gives CDR1 SNHLY, CDR2 FYNNEI. The CDR3 sequence is 19 residues long. In nucleotides, the CDR3 is TGTGCCAGCACCCGCCCACCGGGACAATTACACTTAGGGGACTACGAGCAGTACGTC. Protein product: CASTRPPGQLHLGDYEQYV.

The chain carries TRBV11-2 and TRBJ1-3, with D unresolved. CDR1 is SGHAT, CDR2 FQNNGV, per germline. Trimming took off 8 bases at V and 2 bases at J, with 16 bases between the two ends. The CDR3 contains 15 residues. The CDR3 here is CASLEGGVTGNTIYF. The CDR3 DNA reads as TGTGCCAGCTTAGAGGGTGGGGTCACTGGAAACACCATATATTTT.

The chain has TRBV24-1 and TRBJ1-5, with D possibly matching TRBD1 (5 bases). V gave up 4 bases and J gave up 6 bases, with 6 bases separating them. The germline V gene encodes CDR1 KGHDR and CDR2 SFDVKD. The CDR3 has 12 residues. CDR3 region: CATSDQGQPQHF. In DNA, the CDR3 is TGTGCCACCAGTGACCAGGGTCAGCCCCAGCATTTT.

Of note for this clone: Other DNA sequences of this sample code for an identical CDR3. The V and J genes are TRBV6-5 and TRBJ1-5, with a weak D call TRBD1 (5 bases). Deletions cut 5 bases from V and 0 bases from J, with 8 bases between. Germline V gene sequence: CDR1 MNHEY, CDR2 SVGAGI. The CDR3 has 14 residues. CDR3 in amino acids: CASSLGGSNQPQHF. CDR3 DNA sequence: TGTGCCAGCAGTCTGGGGGGTAGCAATCAGCCCCAGCATTTT.

The J gene is TRBJ1-6, the V gene TRBV6-5; D call uncertain. Germline V gives CDR1 MNHEY, CDR2 SVGAGI. V gave up 8 bases and J gave up 3 bases, with 14 bases separating them. The CDR3 extends over 15 amino acids. Written as DNA, the CDR3 is TGTGCCAGCGGGAGTGCGGAGAACTATAATTCACCCCTCCACTTT. Encoded protein: CASGSAENYNSPLHF.

This chain uses TRBV19 with TRBJ2-7, with D possibly being TRBD2 (5 bases). The V gene's germline CDR1 is LNHDA and CDR2 SQIVND (reference sequence). V lost 4 bases, J lost 0 bases, and 13 bases lay in between. The CDR3 is made up of 15 amino acids. The CDR3 DNA follows: TGTGCCAGTAGTACCCGAGGAGGCACCTCCTACGAGCAGTACTTC. Encoded protein: CASSTRGGTSYEQYF. Variable domain in full (rest from reference TRBV19 and TRBJ2-7): DGGITQSPKYLFRKEGQNVTLSCEQNLNHDAMYWYRQDPGQGLRLIYYSQIVNDFQKGDIAEGYSVSREKKESFPLTVTSAQKNPTAFYLCASSTRGGTSYEQYFGPGTRLTVT.

This rearrangement joins TRBV12-5 to TRBJ2-7, with D perhaps matching TRBD1 (6 bases). The CDR3 length is 16 residues. The germline CDR1 and CDR2 sequences are LGHNT and FRNRAP. The V and J ends lost 6 bases and 0 bases respectively, with 18 bases between them. CDR3 DNA sequence: TGTGCTAGTGGCCCCCCCCGACAGGAGATCTCCTACGAGCAGTACGTC. Translation gives CASGPPRQEISYEQYV.

V and J are TRBV7-2 and TRBJ2-1, with TRBD2 matching 8 bases. The CDR3 is 15 amino acids. CDR1 SGHTA and CDR2 FQGNSA come from the germline V gene. With V trimmed by 4 bases and J by 3 bases, 5 bases remained unmatched. For the CDR3, the DNA is TGTGCCAGCAGCTATCGGGGGGGCGGCTACAATGAGCAGTTCTTC. Its protein product is CASSYRGGGYNEQFF.

The J gene is TRBJ1-6, the V gene TRBV9, with no clear D. The length of the CDR3 is 17 residues. With 4 bases removed from V and 8 bases from J, the gap between germline ends came to 22 bases. CDR1 is SGDLS and CDR2 is YYNGEE in the germline V gene. The CDR3 loop is CASSPSRLGRPDSPLHF. CDR3 in DNA: TGTGCCAGCAGCCCCTCGCGTCTGGGCAGGCCCGATTCACCCCTCCACTTT.